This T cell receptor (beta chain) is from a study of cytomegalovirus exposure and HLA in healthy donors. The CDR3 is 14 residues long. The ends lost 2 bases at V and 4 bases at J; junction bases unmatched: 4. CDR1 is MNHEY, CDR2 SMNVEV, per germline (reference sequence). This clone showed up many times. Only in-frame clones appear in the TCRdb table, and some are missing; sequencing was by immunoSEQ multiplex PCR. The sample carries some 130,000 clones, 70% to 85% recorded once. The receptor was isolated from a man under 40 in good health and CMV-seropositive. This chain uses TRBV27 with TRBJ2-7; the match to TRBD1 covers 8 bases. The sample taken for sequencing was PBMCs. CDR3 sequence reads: CASSLLGQEYEQYF. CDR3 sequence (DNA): TGTGCCAGCAGTTTACTGGGACAGGAGTACGAGCAGTACTTC.